This T cell receptor beta chain was recovered during a study of cytomegalovirus exposure and HLA in healthy donors. CDR1 and CDR2 from the germline V gene are SGDLS and YYNGEE. The CDR3 loop spans 15 amino acids. V was pared by 4 bases and J by 9 bases, with 13 bases of the junction left unmatched. Primers: 60 Vbeta forward and 13 Jbeta reverse. Assay used: immunoSEQ multiplex PCR; TCRdb lists only in-frame clones, some missing. The record lists 50,000 to 80,000 clones, of which the ten most abundant hold about 3.5%. The specimen sequenced was PBMCs. This sequence originates from a woman between 18 and 29 years old in good health and CMV-seronegative. This chain uses TRBV9 with TRBJ2-1, with TRBD1 matching 7 bases. In DNA form, the CDR3 reads TGTGCCAGCAGCTCCCAGACGAGAGGGGGCACTGAGCAGTTCTTC. Translation: CASSSQTRGGTEQFF.